This T cell receptor beta chain stems from a study of beta chain features in type 1 diabetes (dated by TCRdb to the late 2010s). With regard to the full study: Mean age, gender distribution, total cell number and subset yield did not differ between patients and healthy donors. The study compared TCRB repertoires of sorted circulating CD4+ T cell subsets between recently diagnosed type 1 diabetes patients and matched healthy donors. Regulatory and stem cell-like memory subsets were isolated from only 8 patients and 8 healthy donors, whereas naive and central memory subsets came from all 30 or so donors. A total of 107,917,701 sorted cells were examined across all samples, and a strong correlation was observed between cell number per subset and RNA yield. The paper as a whole reports these results and caveats: In all four CD4+ subsets, TCRB CDR3 length was moderately but significantly shorter in type 1 diabetes patients. Because the HLA sub-analyses included only small numbers of individuals, any influence of HLA type on TCRB rearrangement was left unresolved. Patients with type 1 diabetes made fewer insertions and deleted more nucleotides at VDJ recombination sites, implying thymic rearrangement abnormalities. Naive, central memory and regulatory TCRB repertoires appeared to be more alike among patients than among healthy donors. PCR might favor shorter templates, but patient and control samples were amplified and corrected together, so any skew would affect both groups equally. Sequencing cDNA rather than genomic DNA could over-represent highly expressing activated cells, although activation and CD3 levels did not differ between groups.

This clone was counted between two and nine times. What antigen it recognizes has not been identified. No per-base quality is available; no much larger clone lies one base away. The entire isolated RNA was reverse transcribed using the High Capacity cDNA Reverse Transcription Kit, and thus expressed TCRB transcripts were sequenced. Deep immunoSEQ sequencing was performed on naive, central memory and regulatory T cell samples, with an average of approximately 3.9 million total reads per sample. Sorted cells were lysed in RLT buffer, and RNA was extracted using DNase-treated RNeasy Micro or Mini kits according to cell number. Each cell subset was processed on its own to prevent cross-contamination, while patient and healthy donor samples were processed together. Using the immunoSEQ multiplex PCR, TCRB sequences were amplified from cDNA into 87-bp fragments spanning the CDR3 region. Sequencing of the amplicons was done on the Illumina HiSeq platform. As for the original processing: Synthetic template baselines were used to correct PCR bias computationally, reads within Hamming distance 2 were collapsed together, and singletons that could not be merged were discarded. By aligning reads against IMGT, V, D and J genes, CDR3 length, and insertions or deletions at six rearrangement sites were assigned. Within each subset, clonotype counts were normalized to sorted cell number, and only after that were true diversity and Gini coefficients computed with the tcR R package. Repertoire sharing was quantified using the overlap coefficient calculated on TCRB nucleotide sequences. TCRdb took this table from immuneACCESS and kept in-frame rearrangements with V and J called. Such tables lack part of the clones; where checked against another copy, unresolved V genes explain under half of the gap, and the rest is unexplained. V, J and clone size were drawn from that table, and D and trimming were deduced from the DNA. The sample table shows 130,000 or so clones, and around 10% are seen once. Approximately 0.7% of the sample is taken by the ten largest.

From each donor, a single peripheral blood sample of around 120 mL on average was drawn into heparinised tubes. A BD FACSAria II and a panel including CD45RO, CCR7, CD25, CD127, CD95 and CD27 were used to sort naive, central memory, regulatory and stem cell-like memory CD4+ T cells. Every sorted population had a purity above 95%. Right away, PBMCs were isolated by Lymphoprep density gradient centrifugation and were stained directly, with no culture step. Samples were stained and sorted in pairs, with one healthy donor and one patient per experiment, so that batch effects were minimized. This TCR was recovered from a man aged 30 to 39 with type 1 diabetes. The source material was central memory CD4+ T cells from blood.

The nucleotides read TGTGCCAGCAGCTTAGGCGTGAGCACAGATACGCAGTATTTT. It is translated as CASSLGVSTDTQYF. The receptor chain draws on TRBV7-2 and TRBJ2-3; too little of a D gene remains to name it. The V end loses 1 base and the J end loses 0 bases, and a stretch of 5 bases separates them. Its CDR3 holds 14 amino acids, cysteine through phenylalanine. Here the CDR3 DNA is all that survives: 42 bases in frame from base 1. From a lookup of the germline V gene, CDR1 and CDR2 are SGHTA and FQGNSA.